The next 10 T cell receptor beta chains were all read from a single sample in a study of blood T cell repertoires in COVID-19. The assay was immunoSEQ multiplex PCR, and TCRdb's table has in-frame clones only and misses some. The sample comprises about 430,000 clones, 70% to 90% of which are singletons, and less than 1.5% rests with the top ten. Sequencing used PBMCs or T cells enriched from blood (not recorded which). These TCRs come from a woman between 18 and 29 years old who had been exposed to COVID-19.

The chain recombines TRBV7-9 with TRBJ2-5, with 7 bases lining up with TRBD1. CDR3 length: 14 amino acids. V shed 0 bases, J shed 5 bases, and the junction held 3 bases outside the gene matches. Per germline, CDR1 SEHNR and CDR2 FQNEAQ (reference sequence). CDR3 amino acids: CASSLAGGGETQYF. The CDR3 region has the DNA TGTGCCAGCAGCTTAGCAGGGGGCGGGGAGACCCAGTACTTC.

This clone was observed a handful of times. CDR3 protein: CASSPGAGADTQYF. The CDR3 region has the DNA TGTGCCAGTAGCCCTGGGGCGGGGGCAGATACGCAGTATTTT. This chain links TRBV19 with TRBJ2-3; 7 bases fit TRBD2. CDR1 and CDR2 from the germline V gene are LNHDA and SQIVND (reference sequence). The V segment lost 6 bases and the J segment 4 bases; nucleotides outside the gene matches: 7. This CDR3 is built from 14 residues.

This chain connects TRBV19 to TRBJ2-2, with D perhaps matching TRBD2 (7 bases). Germline V gene lookup returns CDR1 LNHDA and CDR2 SQIVND (reference sequence). Trimming removed 3 bases from V and 3 bases from J, with 20 bases in between. This CDR3 is built from 18 residues. This CDR3 reads CASSMRGGGYTDTGELFF. DNA for the CDR3: TGTGCCAGTAGTATGCGCGGGGGCGGGTATACGGACACCGGGGAGCTGTTTTTT.

The rearrangement links TRBV6-5 to TRBJ2-7; weak D call: TRBD2 (5 bases). Germline V gene data show CDR1 as MNHEY and CDR2 as SVGAGI. With 6 bases removed from V and 4 bases from J, the gap between germline ends came to 10 bases. The CDR3 covers 12 residues. The CDR3 nucleotides read TGTGCCAGCAGAAGCGGAATATACGAGCAGTACTTC. This codes for CASRSGIYEQYF.

In DNA form, the CDR3 reads TGTGCCAGCAGCGAGACTAGCGCCTCCTACGAGCAGTACTTC. This translates into CASSETSASYEQYF. The V and J genes are TRBV6-5 and TRBJ2-7, with 8 bases matching TRBD2. Germline V gene sequence: CDR1 MNHEY, CDR2 SVGAGI. Trimming cost V 6 bases and J 0 bases; bases outside gene matches: 4. The CDR3 is 14 amino acids.

The table lists this clone with a count of one. V and J are TRBV24-1 and TRBJ2-7; a weak D match, TRBD2 (5 bases). The CDR3 is made up of 14 amino acids. The germline gives CDR1 KGHDR, CDR2 SFDVKD. Trimming shortened V by 0 bases and J by 6 bases, and 11 bases separated the two germline ends. CDR3: CATSDLGLGGEQYF. Written as DNA, the CDR3 is TGTGCCACCAGTGATTTGGGGCTTGGAGGCGAGCAGTACTTC.

The gene calls are TRBV4-2 and TRBJ2-5; D possibly corresponds to TRBD1 (6 bases). Germline CDR1 and CDR2: LGHNA and YNFKEQ. V was cut by 0 bases and J by 5 bases, with 10 bases left in between. The CDR3 spans 14 residues. CDR3 coding DNA: TGTGCCAGCAGCCAAGATCCAGGGGTGGAGACCCAGTACTTC. It specifies CASSQDPGVETQYF.

The rearrangement links TRBV4-3 to TRBJ2-1; TRBD1 aligns across 9 bases. CDR3 length: 15 residues. Trimming took 4 bases from V and 3 from J; bases not matched to a gene: 4. Germline loops: CDR1 LGHNA, CDR2 YSLEER. DNA of the CDR3: TGCGCCAGCAGCCTCGGACAGGGGATCTACAATGAGCAGTTCTTC. Translated, it gives CASSLGQGIYNEQFF.

Here the CDR3 reads CASSQGTSVNEQFF. For the CDR3, the DNA is TGTGCCAGCAGCCAAGGGACTAGCGTAAATGAGCAGTTCTTC. This chain links TRBV3-1 (or the pseudogene TRBV3-2) with TRBJ2-1, with 9 bases that match TRBD2. Germline trimming cut 1 base from V and 7 bases from J; bases unmatched to any gene: 2. The CDR3 has 14 amino acids. Per the germline V gene, CDR1 is LGHDT and CDR2 is YNNKEL (reference sequence).

The chain combines TRBV29-1 with TRBJ2-2; possible D gene TRBD2, 6 bases. Germline CDR1 SQVTM, CDR2 ANQGSEA. Deletions cut 4 bases from V and 0 bases from J, with 9 bases between. CDR3 length: 14 amino acids. The chain's CDR3 is CSVAGLTNTGELFF. CDR3 sequence (DNA): TGCAGCGTTGCGGGACTTACGAACACCGGGGAGCTGTTTTTT.